This T cell receptor (beta chain) was profiled in a study of blood T cell repertoires in COVID-19 (dated by TCRdb to the early 2020s). Regarding the complete study: The collaborator samples originated in the United States, Italy and Spain and spanned the acute and convalescent phases of COVID-19. The material from the prospective study consisted of cDNA or gDNA derived from T cells, B-cell-depleted T cells, or PBMCs. Subjects who had been exposed to COVID-19, were actively infected with it, or had recovered from it provided the deeply sampled blood TCRbeta repertoires that made up the dataset. The repertoires were released in a freely available public database intended as a resource for research on the immune response to SARS-CoV-2. The samples were drawn from two sources: the first 160 participants of the ongoing ImmuneRACE study, and 1,000 to 1,500 subjects contributed by 6 global collaborators. Sample metadata almost always included a de-identified subject ID, COVID-19 status, age in years and sex. Where available, HLA class I and class II types were obtained from metadata supplied by the sample provider rather than from assay-based typing.

TCRbeta CDR3 regions were amplified from genomic DNA by means of the immunoSEQ Assay, a bias-controlled multiplex PCR. Per the source publication's procedure: Nucleated cell counts per sample were estimated from amplification of reference gene primers within the assay. To quantify the absolute abundance of each unique TCRbeta CDR3 rearrangement, sequence reads were collapsed and filtered. For each sample, productive Simpson clonality was calculated by taking the square root of Simpson's diversity index across productive rearrangements. The table was pulled from immuneACCESS by TCRdb, which kept in-frame rearrangements only. Such tables lose some clones; where checked, under half of the loss comes from unresolved V genes, and the rest has no known cause. V and J calls and clone size are given by that table; D and trimming were obtained from the DNA. Within this sample are some 210,000 clones, with about four fifths of them counted one time only. Jointly, the top ten make up 5.1% of the sample.

As concerns this clone: The clone's antigen remains unknown. No clone much larger than this one lies a single base away; base qualities are absent.

Collaborating institutions collected whole blood in K2EDTA tubes following their own protocols. For TCRbeta analysis, collaborators shipped samples as frozen whole blood, isolated PBMCs, or DNA extracted from either of those sample types. Study-wide findings and limitations: The quantity of clinical and demographic metadata differed by source and by participant and was supplied without curation.

Sequencing was carried out using peripheral blood. This TCR was sampled from a woman aged 65 to 85 with active or convalescent COVID-19.

The DNA sequence follows: TGTGCTAGTGGTCCCACATTGAACACTGAAGCTTTCTTT. Its product reads: CASGPTLNTEAFF. The chain uses TRBV12-5 and TRBJ1-1, with no confident D gene call. The germline V gene supplies CDR1 LGHNT and CDR2 FRNRAP. From the cysteine through the phenylalanine, the CDR3 covers 13 amino acids. Left in the record is the CDR3 DNA by itself, 39 bases read in frame from the first base. Trimming at the junction amounts to 5 bases on V and 0 bases on J, and the germline ends lie 7 bases apart.